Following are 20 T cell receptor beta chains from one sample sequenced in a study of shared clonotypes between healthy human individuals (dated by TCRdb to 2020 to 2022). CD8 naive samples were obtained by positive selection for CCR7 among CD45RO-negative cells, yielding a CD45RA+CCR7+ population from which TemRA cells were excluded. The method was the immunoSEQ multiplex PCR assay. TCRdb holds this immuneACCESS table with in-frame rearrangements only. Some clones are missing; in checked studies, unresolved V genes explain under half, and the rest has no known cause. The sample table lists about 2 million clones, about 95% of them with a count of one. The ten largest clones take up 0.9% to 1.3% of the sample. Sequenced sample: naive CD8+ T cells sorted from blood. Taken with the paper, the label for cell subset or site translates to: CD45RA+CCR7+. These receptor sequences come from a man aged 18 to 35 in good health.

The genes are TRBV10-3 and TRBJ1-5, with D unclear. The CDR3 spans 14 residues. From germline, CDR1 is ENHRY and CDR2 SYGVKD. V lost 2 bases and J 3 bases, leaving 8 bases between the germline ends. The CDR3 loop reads CAISEAESNQPQHF. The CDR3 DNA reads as TGTGCCATCAGTGAGGCAGAGTCCAATCAGCCCCAGCATTTT.

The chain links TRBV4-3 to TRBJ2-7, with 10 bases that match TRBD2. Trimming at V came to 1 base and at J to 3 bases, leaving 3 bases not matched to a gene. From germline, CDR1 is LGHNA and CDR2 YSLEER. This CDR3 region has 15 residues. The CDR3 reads CASSQGLAGLYEQYF. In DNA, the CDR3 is TGCGCCAGCAGCCAAGGACTAGCGGGCCTCTACGAGCAGTACTTC.

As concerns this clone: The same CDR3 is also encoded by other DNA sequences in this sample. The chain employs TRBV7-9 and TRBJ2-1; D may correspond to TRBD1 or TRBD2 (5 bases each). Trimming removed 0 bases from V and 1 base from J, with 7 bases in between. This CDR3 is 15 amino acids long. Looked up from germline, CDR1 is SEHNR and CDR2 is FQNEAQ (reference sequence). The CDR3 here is CASSLARGSYNEQFF. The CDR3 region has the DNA TGTGCCAGCAGCTTAGCGAGGGGATCCTACAATGAGCAGTTCTTC.

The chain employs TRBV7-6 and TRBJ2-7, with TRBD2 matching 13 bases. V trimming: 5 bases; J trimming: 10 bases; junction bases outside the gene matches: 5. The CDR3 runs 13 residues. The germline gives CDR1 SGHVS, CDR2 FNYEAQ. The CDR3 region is CASSTGLAGDQYF. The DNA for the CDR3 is TGTGCCAGCAGCACAGGACTAGCGGGGGATCAGTACTTC.

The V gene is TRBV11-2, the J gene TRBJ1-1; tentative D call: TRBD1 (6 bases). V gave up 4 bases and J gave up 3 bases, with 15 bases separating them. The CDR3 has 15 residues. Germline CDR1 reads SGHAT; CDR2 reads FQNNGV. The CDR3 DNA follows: TGTGCCAGCAGCTCGACGGGACACCCATACACTGAAGCTTTCTTT. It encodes CASSSTGHPYTEAFF.

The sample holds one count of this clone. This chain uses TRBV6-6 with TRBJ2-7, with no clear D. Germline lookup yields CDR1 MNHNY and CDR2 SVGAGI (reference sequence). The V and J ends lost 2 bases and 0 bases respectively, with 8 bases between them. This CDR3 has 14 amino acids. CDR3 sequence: CASSYEAVSYEQYF. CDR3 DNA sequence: TGTGCCAGCAGTTACGAGGCCGTCTCCTACGAGCAGTACTTC.

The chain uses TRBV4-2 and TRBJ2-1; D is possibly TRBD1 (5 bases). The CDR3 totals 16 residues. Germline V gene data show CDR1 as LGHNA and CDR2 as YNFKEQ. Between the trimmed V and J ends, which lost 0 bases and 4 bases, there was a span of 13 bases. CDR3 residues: CASSQDLTASYNEQFF. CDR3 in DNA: TGTGCCAGCAGCCAAGATCTGACAGCGTCTTACAATGAGCAGTTCTTC.

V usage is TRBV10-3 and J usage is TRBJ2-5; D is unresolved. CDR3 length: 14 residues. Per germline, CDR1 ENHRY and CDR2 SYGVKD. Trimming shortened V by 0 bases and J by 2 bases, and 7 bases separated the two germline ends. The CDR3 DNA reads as TGTGCCATCAGTGAGTCGAATCAACAAGAGACCCAGTACTTC. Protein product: CAISESNQQETQYF.

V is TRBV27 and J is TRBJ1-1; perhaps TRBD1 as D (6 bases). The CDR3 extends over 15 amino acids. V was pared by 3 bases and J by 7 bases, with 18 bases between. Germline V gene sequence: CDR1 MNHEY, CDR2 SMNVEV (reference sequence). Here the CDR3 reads CASSFLPDRRNEAFF. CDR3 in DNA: TGTGCCAGCAGTTTTCTCCCGGACAGAAGAAATGAAGCTTTCTTT.

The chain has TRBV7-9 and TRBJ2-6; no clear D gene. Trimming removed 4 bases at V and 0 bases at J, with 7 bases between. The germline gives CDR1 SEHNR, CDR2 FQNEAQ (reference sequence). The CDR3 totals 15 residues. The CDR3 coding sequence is TGTGCCAGCAGCTACCGGGCCTCTGGGGCCAACGTCCTGACTTTC. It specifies CASSYRASGANVLTF. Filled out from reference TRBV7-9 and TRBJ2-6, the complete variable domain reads DTGVSQNPRHKITKRGQNVTFRCDPISEHNRLYWYRQTLGQGPEFLTYFQNEAQLEKSRLLSDRFSAERPKGSFSTLEIQRTEQGDSAMYLCASSYRASGANVLTFGAGSRLTVL.

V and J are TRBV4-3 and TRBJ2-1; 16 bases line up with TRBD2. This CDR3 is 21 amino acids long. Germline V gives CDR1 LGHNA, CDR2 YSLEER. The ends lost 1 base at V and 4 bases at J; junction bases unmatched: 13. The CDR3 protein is CASSQVFGGLAGGPGYNEQFF. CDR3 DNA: TGCGCCAGCAGCCAAGTTTTTGGGGGACTAGCGGGAGGGCCAGGATACAATGAGCAGTTCTTC.

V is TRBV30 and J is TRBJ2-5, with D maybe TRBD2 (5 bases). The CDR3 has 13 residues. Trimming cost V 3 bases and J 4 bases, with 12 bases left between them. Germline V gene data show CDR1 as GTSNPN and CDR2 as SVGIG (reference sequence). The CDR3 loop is CAWSPTSLETQYF. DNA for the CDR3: TGTGCCTGGAGCCCCACTAGTCTAGAGACCCAGTACTTC.

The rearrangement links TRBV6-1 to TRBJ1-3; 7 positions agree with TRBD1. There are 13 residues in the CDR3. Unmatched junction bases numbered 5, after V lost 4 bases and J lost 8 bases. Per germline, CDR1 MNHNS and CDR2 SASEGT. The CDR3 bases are TGTGCCAGCAGTGCCACAGGGACAGACACCATATATTTT. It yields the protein CASSATGTDTIYF.

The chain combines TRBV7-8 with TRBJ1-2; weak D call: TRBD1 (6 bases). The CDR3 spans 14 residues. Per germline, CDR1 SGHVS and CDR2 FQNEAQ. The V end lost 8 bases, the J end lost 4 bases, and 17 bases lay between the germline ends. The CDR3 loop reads CASSYSGTIYGYTF. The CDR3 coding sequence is TGTGCCAGCTCCTATTCCGGGACAATCTATGGCTACACCTTC.

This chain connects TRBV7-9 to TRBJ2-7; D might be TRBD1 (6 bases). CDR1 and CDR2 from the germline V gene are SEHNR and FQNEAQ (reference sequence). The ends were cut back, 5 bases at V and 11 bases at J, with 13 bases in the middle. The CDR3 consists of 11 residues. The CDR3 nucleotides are TGTGCCAGCAGCAAAGACAGGAGCAAGTACTTC. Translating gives CASSKDRSKYF.

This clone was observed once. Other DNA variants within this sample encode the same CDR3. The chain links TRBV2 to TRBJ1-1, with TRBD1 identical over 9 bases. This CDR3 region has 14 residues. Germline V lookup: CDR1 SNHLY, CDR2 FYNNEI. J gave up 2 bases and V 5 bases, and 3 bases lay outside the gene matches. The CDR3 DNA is TGTGCCAGCAGTCCGGGACAGGGTAACACTGAAGCTTTCTTT. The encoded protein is CASSPGQGNTEAFF.

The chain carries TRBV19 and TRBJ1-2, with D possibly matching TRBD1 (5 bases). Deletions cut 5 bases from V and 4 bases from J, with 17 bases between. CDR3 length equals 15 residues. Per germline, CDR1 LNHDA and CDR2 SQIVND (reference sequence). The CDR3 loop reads CASSPRDLGGYGYTF. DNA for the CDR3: TGTGCCAGTAGTCCCAGGGACCTTGGGGGCTATGGCTACACCTTC. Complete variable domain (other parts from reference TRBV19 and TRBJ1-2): DGGITQSPKYLFRKEGQNVTLSCEQNLNHDAMYWYRQDPGQGLRLIYYSQIVNDFQKGDIAEGYSVSREKKESFPLTVTSAQKNPTAFYLCASSPRDLGGYGYTFGSGTRLTVV.

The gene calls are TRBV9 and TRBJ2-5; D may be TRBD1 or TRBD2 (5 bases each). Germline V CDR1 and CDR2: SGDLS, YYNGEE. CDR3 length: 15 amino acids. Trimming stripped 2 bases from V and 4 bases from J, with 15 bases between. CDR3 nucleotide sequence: TGTGCCAGCAGCGTCGGGACCCAAGGAGCAGAGACCCAGTACTTC. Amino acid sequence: CASSVGTQGAETQYF.

The CDR3 reads CASRTGLGEQYF. CDR3 DNA: TGTGCCAGCCGGACGGGGCTCGGCGAGCAGTACTTC. The V gene is TRBV11-2, the J gene TRBJ2-7; D possibly matches TRBD1 or TRBD2 (5 bases each). The CDR3 sequence is 12 residues long. Trimming cost V 8 bases and J 6 bases, with 14 bases left between them. Germline CDR1 and CDR2: SGHAT and FQNNGV.

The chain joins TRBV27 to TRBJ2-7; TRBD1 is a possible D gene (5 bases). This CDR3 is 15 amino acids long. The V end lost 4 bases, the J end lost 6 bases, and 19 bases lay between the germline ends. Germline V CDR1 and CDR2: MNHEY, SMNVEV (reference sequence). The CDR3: CASSYSSRAISEQYF. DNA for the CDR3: TGTGCCAGCAGTTATTCGTCCAGGGCTATCAGCGAGCAGTACTTC.